This T cell receptor beta chain was recorded in a study of OX40 agonist ivuxolimab in advanced cancers. About the study as a whole: Ivuxolimab was an agonistic, fully human IgG2 monoclonal antibody directed against OX40 (CD134), a costimulatory receptor. Intravenous ivuxolimab was administered to patients every 2 weeks at six dose levels: 0.01, 0.1, 0.3, 1.5, 3 and 10 mg/kg. Of the approximately 50 dose-escalation patients, hepatocellular carcinoma was present in roughly 19, melanoma in approximately 15, renal cell carcinoma in 9 and head and neck cancer in 9. The dose-escalation cohort was roughly 83% male with a mean age of roughly 62 years, ranging from 23 to 79. Patients were allowed to have had prior anti-PD-1, anti-PD-L1 or anti-CTLA-4 therapy, and around 37% of the dose-escalation patients had previously received checkpoint inhibitors. Partial responses occurred in three dose-escalation patients: two with cutaneous melanoma and one with hepatocellular carcinoma. Peripheral TCRbeta sequencing aimed to test whether ivuxolimab altered TCR sequence diversity and caused clonal T-cell expansion. The paper covers the monotherapy dose-escalation part of the phase I ivuxolimab trial, which included N ≈ 54 patients. Results the study describes overall, beyond this receptor: Antigen specificity was not determined for the clonally expanded peripheral T cells. Partial responders in the 0.1-3.0 mg/kg groups had among the lowest normalized peripheral clonal expansion, especially among CD8+ T cells. At doses of 0.1 to 3.0 mg/kg, clonal expansion of both CD4+ and CD8+ T cells in blood was seen between baseline and week 6. Low levels of normalized T-cell clonal expansion were also seen in some patients who did not respond. After ivuxolimab, CD8+ T cells had more expanded clones than CD4+ T cells on average.

V drops 2 bases and J drops 7 bases, leaving 12 bases in between. Reading the germline V gene gives CDR1 SGHTA and CDR2 FQGNSA. The CDR3 spans 14 residues, from the cysteine through the phenylalanine. The sequence is cut down to CDR3 DNA, 42 bases in frame from base 1. As regards this clone: Its antigen has not been determined. No qualities accompany the bases; no much larger clone lies one base away.

The trial excluded patients who had a history of autoimmune disease or who were on systemic immunosuppression. In every dose cohort, peripheral blood was drawn for TCR sequencing at baseline, cycle 4 day 1, and cycle 7 day 1. The samples were taken from a phase I, first-in-human, multicenter, open-label dose-escalation trial of ivuxolimab. Adults with locally advanced or metastatic melanoma, renal cell carcinoma, hepatocellular carcinoma or head and neck squamous cell carcinoma were enrolled in the trial. Before TCR sequencing, CD4+ T cells and CD8+ T cells from peripheral blood were sorted into separate populations. Genomic DNA was isolated from the sorted cells so that the TCRbeta CDR3 region could be sequenced. The immunoSEQ Assay was used to sequence the TCRbeta CDR3 regions. TCRdb took this table from immuneACCESS and kept in-frame rearrangements with V and J called. Such tables lack part of the clones; where checked against another copy, unresolved V genes explain under half of the gap, and the rest is unexplained. This sample has roughly 80,000 clones in its table, and about 84% of those were observed once. The biggest ten clones account for 6.5% to 7.5% of the sample.

The sequence links TRBV7-2 to TRBJ1-5; TRBD1 is a weak D gene call, 6 bases matching. The starting material was CD4+ or CD8+ T cells sorted from blood, obtained in a trial of the OX40 agonist ivuxolimab. This clonotype originated in an adult with an advanced solid tumor such as melanoma, head and neck, liver or kidney cancer. The CDR3 sequence is CASSLKGGGQPQHF. The DNA reads as follows: TGTGCCAGCAGCTTAAAAGGGGGGGGCCAGCCCCAGCATTTT. Joined to the reference TRBV7-2 and TRBJ1-5 proteins, this CDR3 gives the full variable domain: GAGVSQSPSNKVTEKGKDVELRCDPISGHTALYWYRQSLGQGLEFLIYFQGNSAPDKSGLPSDRFSAERTGGSVSTLTIQRTQQEDSAVYLCASSLKGGGQPQHFGDGTRLSIL.